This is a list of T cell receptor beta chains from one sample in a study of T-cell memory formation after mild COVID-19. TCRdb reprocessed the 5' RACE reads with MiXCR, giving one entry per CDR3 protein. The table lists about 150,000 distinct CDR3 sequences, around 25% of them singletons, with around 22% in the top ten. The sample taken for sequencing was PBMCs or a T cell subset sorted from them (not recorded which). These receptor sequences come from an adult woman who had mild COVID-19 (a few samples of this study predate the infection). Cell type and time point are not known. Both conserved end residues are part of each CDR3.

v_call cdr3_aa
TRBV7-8 CASTLRGLIGDTQYF
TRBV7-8 CASGLTPYTDTQYF
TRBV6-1 CASGQGEQYF
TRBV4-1 CASSQERGGSYTDTQYF
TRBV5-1 CASSFVQGGEQFF
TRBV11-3 CASSSLDSLATGELFF
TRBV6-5 CASSYSDRGEQYF
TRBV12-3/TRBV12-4 CASSPNRVEAFF
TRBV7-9 CASSPRQGPSTEAFF
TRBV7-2 CASSPGWGGSEKLFF
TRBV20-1 CSAREGQGLAKNIQYF
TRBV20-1 CSARDGATEAFF
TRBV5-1 CASSFSWGLEGDTQYF
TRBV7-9 CASSPSPTGGSYEQYF
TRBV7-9 CASSLVWTTDTDTQYF
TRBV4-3 CASSQDRRRDLELFF
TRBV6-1 CASKGNPSYNEQFF
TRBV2 CASSEKGQGFYTEAFF
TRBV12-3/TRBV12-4 CASCPDRVRGYTF
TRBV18 CASSPPNPRGAYHEGTDTQYF
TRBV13 CASSLRPQETQYF
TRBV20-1 CSARVQGFTDTQYF
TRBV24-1 CATSEGQGAEAFF
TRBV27 CASSSLQGVAQPQHF
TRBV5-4 CASNIAGAGTDTQYF
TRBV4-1 CASSHPETSGGEEQFF
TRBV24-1 CATSDLGDTQYF
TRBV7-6 CASSPSGRHNYEQYF
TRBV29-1 CSVGSDQPQHF
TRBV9 CASSTSGFSTDTQYF
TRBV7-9 CASSSNRDRGADTQYF
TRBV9 CASGNSGSYEQYF
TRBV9 CASSETVNTEAFF
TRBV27 CASSSLLAGASETQYF
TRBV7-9 CAPAGDYQRGDFSTDTQYF
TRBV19 CASSVRQKDEQYF
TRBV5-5 CASSLANSQTYEQYF
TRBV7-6 CASSLEASGDGETQYF
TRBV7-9 CASSPRGTLNYGYTF
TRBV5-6 CASSLMTSGSEQFF
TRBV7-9 CASSLRDSPNEQFF
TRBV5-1 CASSLDSGNYGYTF
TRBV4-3 CASSQDRTGPYEQYF
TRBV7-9 CASSFSGTGGEQFF
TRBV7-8 CASSPGDMVDTQYF
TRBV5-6 CASSLSQGWDEQYF
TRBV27 CASSSAGGGGYTF
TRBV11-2 CASSFGGHTGELFF
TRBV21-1 CASSPKGGRVKDEQYF
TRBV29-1 CSVVVNEQFF
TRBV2 CASRPYYGYTF
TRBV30 CAGLSRLAGAYNEQFF
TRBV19 CASSMGTGIYEQYF
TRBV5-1 CASSLTGGLNYEQYF
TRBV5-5 CASSLLTRGDAFF
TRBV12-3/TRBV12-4 CASTLDRGISEAFF
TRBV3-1 CASSQGTVYGYTF
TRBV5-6 CASSGMGGSRAEAFF
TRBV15 CATSRGGSGRSREQFF